A single TCR beta chain is shown here with its context. The data were obtained in a study of T-cell reconstitution after alpha-beta-depleted transplantation in children. Unmatched junction bases numbered 2, after V lost 3 bases and J lost 8 bases. The CDR3 runs 15 residues. From germline, CDR1 is SGHNT and CDR2 YYREEE (reference sequence). The authors prepared the TCRbeta library with unique molecular identifiers. TCRdb re-analysed the PCR reads in MiXCR, keeping a single row per CDR3 protein. This sample carries approximately 200,000 distinct CDR3 sequences, 13% to 15% of them seen once, and the ten largest clones take about 13%.

The source of this sequence is a human donor who donated a stem cell graft to a child with acute lymphoblastic leukemia. This chain joins TRBV5-4 and TRBJ2-1; 16 positions match TRBD2. The source was PBMCs from the stem cell graft donor, collected from the stem cell graft. This CDR3 is CASSWGTSGGDEQFF. CDR3 in DNA: TGTGCCAGCAGCTGGGGGACTAGCGGGGGGGATGAGCAGTTCTTC. The variable domain in full, with the rest retrieved from reference TRBV5-4 and TRBJ2-1, is ETGVTQSPTHLIKTRGQQVTLRCSSQSGHNTVSWYQQALGQGPQFIFQYYREEENGRGNFPPRFSGLQFPNYSSELNVNALELDDSALYLCASSWGTSGGDEQFFGPGTRLTVL.